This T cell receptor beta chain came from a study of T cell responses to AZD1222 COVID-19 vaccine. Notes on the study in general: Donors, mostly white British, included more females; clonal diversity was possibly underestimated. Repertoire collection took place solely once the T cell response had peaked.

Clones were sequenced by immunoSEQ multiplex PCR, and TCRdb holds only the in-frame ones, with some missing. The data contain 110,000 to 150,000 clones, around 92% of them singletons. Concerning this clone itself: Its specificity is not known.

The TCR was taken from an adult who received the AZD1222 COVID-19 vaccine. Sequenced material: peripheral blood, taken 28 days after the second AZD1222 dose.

The CDR3 coding sequence is TGTGCCAGCAGCACCCCCAATAGACCTAACTATGGCTACACCTTC. Residues: CASSTPNRPNYGYTF. The rearrangement uses TRBV7-2 and TRBJ1-2; D is undetermined. Trimming removed 5 bases from V and 0 bases from J, with 13 bases in between. Germline V gene lookup returns CDR1 SGHTA and CDR2 FQGNSA. The CDR3 runs 15 residues.